The 5 T cell receptor beta chains below were found in one sample sequenced in a study of shared clonotypes between healthy human individuals. In the naive CD8 group, cells lacked CD45RO and were positively selected for CCR7, so terminally differentiated effector memory CD45RA+ cells were left out. Some clones are missing from TCRdb's copy, which holds only in-frame ones; the method was immunoSEQ multiplex PCR. The sample yields around 2.1 million clones, about 93% seen once. What was sequenced was naive CD8+ T cells from PBMCs. All receptors derive from a man aged 18-30 years in good health. Some clones in this sample may be carry-over from other donors' samples.

In nucleotides, the CDR3 is TGTGCCAGCAGCTTTTCACAGTCGGGCGAAAAACTGTTTTTT. This translates into CASSFSQSGEKLFF. The chain couples TRBV7-9 to TRBJ1-4, with D unresolved. V gave up 3 bases and J gave up 8 bases, with 13 bases separating them. Germline V gene lookup returns CDR1 SEHNR and CDR2 FQNEAQ (reference sequence). The CDR3 is 14 amino acids.

This chain connects TRBV9 to TRBJ1-1; 8 bases align to TRBD1. Germline CDR1 and CDR2: SGDLS and YYNGEE. This CDR3 is 15 amino acids long. V gave up 2 bases and J gave up 4 bases; unmatched junction bases: 7. As DNA, the CDR3 is TGTGCCAGCAGCGTGTCTAGGACAGGGAGCACTGAAGCTTTCTTT. This encodes CASSVSRTGSTEAFF.

The chain recombines TRBV6-6 with TRBJ2-1; D not certain. Germline lookup yields CDR1 MNHNY and CDR2 SVGAGI (reference sequence). V was clipped by 6 bases and J by 12 bases, with 12 bases between them. There are 11 residues in the CDR3. CDR3 nucleotide sequence: TGTGCCAGCAGCCACCTAGGATGGCAGTTCTTC. Translating it yields CASSHLGWQFF.

This chain connects TRBV28 to TRBJ2-2, with D possibly matching TRBD1 (6 bases). Trimming cost V 5 bases and J 2 bases, with 12 bases left between them. The CDR3 has 15 residues. Germline values: CDR1 MDHEN, CDR2 SYDVKM. The CDR3 reads CASSPWDTNTGELFF. The CDR3 DNA is TGTGCCAGCAGTCCGTGGGACACAAACACCGGGGAGCTGTTTTTT.

The DNA of the CDR3 is TGTGCCAGCAGCGCTAAGCGGGGCTTGAGCAATCAGCCCCAGCATTTT. This codes for CASSAKRGLSNQPQHF. The chain couples TRBV7-8 to TRBJ1-5; a weak D match, TRBD1 (5 bases). V dropped 5 bases and J dropped 1 base, with 15 bases sitting between them. This CDR3 contains 16 residues. The germline CDR1 and CDR2 sequences are SGHVS and FQNEAQ.